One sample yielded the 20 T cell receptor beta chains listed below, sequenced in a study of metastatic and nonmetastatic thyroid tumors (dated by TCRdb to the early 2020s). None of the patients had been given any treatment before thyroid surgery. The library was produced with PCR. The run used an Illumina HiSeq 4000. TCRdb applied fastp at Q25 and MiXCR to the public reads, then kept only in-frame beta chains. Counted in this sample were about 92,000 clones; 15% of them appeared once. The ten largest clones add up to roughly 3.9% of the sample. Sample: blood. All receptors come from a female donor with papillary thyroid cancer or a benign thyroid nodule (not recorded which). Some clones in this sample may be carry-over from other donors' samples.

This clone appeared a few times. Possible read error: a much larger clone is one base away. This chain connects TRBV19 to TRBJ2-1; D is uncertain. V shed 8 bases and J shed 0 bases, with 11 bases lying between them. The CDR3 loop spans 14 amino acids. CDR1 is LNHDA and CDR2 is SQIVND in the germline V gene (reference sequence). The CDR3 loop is CASPCALSYNEQFF. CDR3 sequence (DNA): TGTGCCAGTCCTTGCGCCCTCTCCTACAATGAGCAGTTCTTC.

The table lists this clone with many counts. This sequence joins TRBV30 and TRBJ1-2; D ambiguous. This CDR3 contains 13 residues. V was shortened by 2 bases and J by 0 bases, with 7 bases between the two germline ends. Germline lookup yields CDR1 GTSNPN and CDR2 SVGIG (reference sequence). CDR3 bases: TGTGCCTGGAGTTTCCCAGCTAACTATGGCTACACCTTC. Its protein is CAWSFPANYGYTF.

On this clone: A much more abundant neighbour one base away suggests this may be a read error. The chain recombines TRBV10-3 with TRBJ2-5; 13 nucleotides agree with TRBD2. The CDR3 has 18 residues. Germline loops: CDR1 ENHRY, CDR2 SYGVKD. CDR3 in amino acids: CAISSPGTSGANQETKYF. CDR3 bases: TGTGCCATCAGCTCCCCCGGGACTAGCGGGGCTAACCAAGAGACCAAGTACTTC.

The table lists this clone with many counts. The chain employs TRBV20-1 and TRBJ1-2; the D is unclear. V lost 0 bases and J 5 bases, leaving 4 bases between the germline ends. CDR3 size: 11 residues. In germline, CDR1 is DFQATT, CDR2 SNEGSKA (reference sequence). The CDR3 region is CSARDGYGYTF. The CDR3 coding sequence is TGCAGTGCTAGAGATGGTTATGGCTACACCTTC.

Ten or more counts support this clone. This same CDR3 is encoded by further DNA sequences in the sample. The CDR3 DNA reads as TGTGCCAGCAGTGAACCCCGCCAGCTAGCGGGTCATGAGCAGTTCTTC. Its translation: CASSEPRQLAGHEQFF. V and J are TRBV2 and TRBJ2-1, with 8 bases lining up with TRBD2. The CDR3 contains 16 residues. Germline V gene data show CDR1 as SNHLY and CDR2 as FYNNEI. V shed 2 bases, J shed 8 bases, and the junction held 11 bases outside the gene matches.

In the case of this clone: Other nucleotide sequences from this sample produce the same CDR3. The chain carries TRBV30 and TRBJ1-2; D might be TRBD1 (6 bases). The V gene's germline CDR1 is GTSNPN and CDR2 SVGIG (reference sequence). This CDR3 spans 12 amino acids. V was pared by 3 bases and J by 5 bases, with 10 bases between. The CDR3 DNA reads TGTGCCTGGAGGAAAACAGGGTATGGCTACACCTTC. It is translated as CAWRKTGYGYTF.

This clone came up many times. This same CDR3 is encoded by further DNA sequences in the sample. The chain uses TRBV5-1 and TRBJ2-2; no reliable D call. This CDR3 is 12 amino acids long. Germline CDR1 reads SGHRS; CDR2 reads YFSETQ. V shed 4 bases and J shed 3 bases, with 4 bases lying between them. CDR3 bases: TGCGCCAGCAGCCGGGACACCGGGGAGCTGTTTTTT. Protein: CASSRDTGELFF.

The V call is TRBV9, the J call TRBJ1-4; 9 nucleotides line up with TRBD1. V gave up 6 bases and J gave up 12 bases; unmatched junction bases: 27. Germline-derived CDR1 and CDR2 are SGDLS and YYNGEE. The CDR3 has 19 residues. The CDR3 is CASITRPGTGPKPAQELFF. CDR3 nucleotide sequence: TGTGCCAGCATCACCCGTCCCGGGACAGGGCCGAAACCGGCTCAAGAACTGTTTTTT.

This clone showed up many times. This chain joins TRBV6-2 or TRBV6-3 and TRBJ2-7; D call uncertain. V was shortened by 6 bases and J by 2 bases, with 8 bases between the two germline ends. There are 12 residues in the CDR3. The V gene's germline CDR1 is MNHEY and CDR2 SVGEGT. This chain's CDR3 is CASSGTAYEQYF. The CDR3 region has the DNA TGTGCCAGCAGCGGCACAGCCTACGAGCAGTACTTC.

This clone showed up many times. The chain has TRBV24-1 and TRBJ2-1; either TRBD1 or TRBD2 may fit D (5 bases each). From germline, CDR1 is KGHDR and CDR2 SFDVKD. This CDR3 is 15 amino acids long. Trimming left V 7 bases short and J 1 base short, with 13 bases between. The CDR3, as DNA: TGTGCCACCAGGAGGGGAACAGTATCCTACAATGAGCAGTTCTTC. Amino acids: CATRRGTVSYNEQFF.

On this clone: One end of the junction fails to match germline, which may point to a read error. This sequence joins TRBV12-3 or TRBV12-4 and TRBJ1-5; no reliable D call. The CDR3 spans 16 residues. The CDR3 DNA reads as TGTGCCAGCAGCCGGTGGTACGCAAGGCGAAATCATCCCCAGCATTTT. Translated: CASSRWYARRNHPQHF.

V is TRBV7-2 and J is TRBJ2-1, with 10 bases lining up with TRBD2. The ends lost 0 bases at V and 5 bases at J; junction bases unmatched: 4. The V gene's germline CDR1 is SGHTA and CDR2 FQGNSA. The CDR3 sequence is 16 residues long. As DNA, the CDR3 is TGTGCCAGCAGCTTAGCCGGACTAGCGGATGACAATGAGCAGTTCTTC. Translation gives CASSLAGLADDNEQFF.

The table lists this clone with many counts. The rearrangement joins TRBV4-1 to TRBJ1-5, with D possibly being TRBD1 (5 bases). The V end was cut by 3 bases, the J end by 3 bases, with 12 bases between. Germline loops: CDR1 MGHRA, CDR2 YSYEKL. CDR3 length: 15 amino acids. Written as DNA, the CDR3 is TGCGCCAGCAGCCACCATGACAGCCTCAATCAGCCCCAGCATTTT. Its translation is CASSHHDSLNQPQHF.

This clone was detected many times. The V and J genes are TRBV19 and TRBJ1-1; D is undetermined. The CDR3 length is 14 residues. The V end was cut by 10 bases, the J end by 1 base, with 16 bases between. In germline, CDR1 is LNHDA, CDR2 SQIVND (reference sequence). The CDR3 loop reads CATRERVTNTEAFF. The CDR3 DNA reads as TGTGCCACTCGTGAAAGGGTGACGAACACTGAAGCTTTCTTT.

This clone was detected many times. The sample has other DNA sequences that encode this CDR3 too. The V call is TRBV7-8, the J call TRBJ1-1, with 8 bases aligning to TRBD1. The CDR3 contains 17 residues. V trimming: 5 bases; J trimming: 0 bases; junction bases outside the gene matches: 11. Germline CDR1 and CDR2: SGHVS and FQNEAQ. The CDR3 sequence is CASSPGQGPLMNTEAFF. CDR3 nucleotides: TGTGCCAGCAGCCCTGGACAGGGTCCCTTGATGAACACTGAAGCTTTCTTT.

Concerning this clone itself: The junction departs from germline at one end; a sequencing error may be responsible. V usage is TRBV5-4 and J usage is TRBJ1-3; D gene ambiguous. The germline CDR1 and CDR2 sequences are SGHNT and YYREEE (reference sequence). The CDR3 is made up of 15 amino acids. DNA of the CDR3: TGTGCCAGCAGCTTGTCGATGTGCTCTGTAAACACCATATATTTT. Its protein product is CASSLSMCSVNTIYF.

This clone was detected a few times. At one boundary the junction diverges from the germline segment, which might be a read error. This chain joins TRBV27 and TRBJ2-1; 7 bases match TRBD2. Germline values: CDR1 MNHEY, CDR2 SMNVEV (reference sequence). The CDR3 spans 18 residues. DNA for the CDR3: TGTGCCAGCAGTTTAGGCCTAGCGGCCATTTTAGGCTACAATGAGCAGTTATTC. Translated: CASSLGLAAILGYNEQLF.

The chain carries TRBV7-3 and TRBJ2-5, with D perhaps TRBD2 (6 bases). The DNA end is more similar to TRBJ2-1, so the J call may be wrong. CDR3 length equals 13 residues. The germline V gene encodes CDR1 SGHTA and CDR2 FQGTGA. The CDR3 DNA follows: TGTGCCAGCAGCTTGGGACTGATCAATGAGCAGTTCTTC. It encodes CASSLGLINEQFF.

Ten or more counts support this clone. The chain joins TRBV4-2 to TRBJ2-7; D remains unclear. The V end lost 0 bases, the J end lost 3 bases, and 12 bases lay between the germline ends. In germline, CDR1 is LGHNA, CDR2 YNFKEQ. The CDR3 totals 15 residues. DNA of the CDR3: TGTGCCAGCAGCCAAGAGGCAAAACGCGGCTACGAGCAGTACTTC. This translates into CASSQEAKRGYEQYF.

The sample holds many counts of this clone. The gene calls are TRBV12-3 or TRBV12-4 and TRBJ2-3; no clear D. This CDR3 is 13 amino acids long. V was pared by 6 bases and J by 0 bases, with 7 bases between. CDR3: CASSRDSTDTQYF. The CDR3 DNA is TGTGCCAGCAGCCGAGACAGCACAGATACGCAGTATTTT.